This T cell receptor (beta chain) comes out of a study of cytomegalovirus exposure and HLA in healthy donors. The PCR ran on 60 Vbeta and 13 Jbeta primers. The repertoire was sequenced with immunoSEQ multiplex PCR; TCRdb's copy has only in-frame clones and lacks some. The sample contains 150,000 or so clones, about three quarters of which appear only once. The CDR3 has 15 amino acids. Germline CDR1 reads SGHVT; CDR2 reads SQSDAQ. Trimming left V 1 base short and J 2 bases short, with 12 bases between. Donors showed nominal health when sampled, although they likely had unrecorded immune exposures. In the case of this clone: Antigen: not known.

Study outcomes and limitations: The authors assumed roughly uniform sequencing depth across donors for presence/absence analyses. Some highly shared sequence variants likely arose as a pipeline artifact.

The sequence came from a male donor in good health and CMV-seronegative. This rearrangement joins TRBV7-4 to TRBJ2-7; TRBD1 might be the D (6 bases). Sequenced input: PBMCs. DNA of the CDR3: TGTGCCAGCAGCTTAGAAAACAGGGTAACCTACGAGCAGTACTTC. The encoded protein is CASSLENRVTYEQYF.